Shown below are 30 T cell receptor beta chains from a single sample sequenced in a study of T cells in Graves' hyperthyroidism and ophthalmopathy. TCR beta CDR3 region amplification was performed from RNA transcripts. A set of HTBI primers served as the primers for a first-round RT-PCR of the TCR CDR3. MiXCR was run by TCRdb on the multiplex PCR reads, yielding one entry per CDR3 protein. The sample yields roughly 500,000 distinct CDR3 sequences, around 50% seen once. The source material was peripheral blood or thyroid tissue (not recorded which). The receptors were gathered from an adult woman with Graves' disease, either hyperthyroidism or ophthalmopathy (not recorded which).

This chain's CDR3 is CSAISGSSYEQYF. The CDR3 DNA sequence: TGCAGTGCTATTAGCGGCAGCTCCTACGAGCAGTACTTC. The chain has TRBV20-1 and TRBJ2-7, with D perhaps TRBD2 (6 bases). Germline values: CDR1 DFQATT, CDR2 SNEGSKA (reference sequence). The CDR3 totals 13 residues. V was shortened by 4 bases and J by 0 bases, with 10 bases between the two germline ends.

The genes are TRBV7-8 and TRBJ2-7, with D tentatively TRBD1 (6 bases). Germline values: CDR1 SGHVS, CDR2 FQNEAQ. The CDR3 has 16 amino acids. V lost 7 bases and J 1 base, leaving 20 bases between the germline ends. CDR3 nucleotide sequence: TGTGCCAGCACCCCACGTGGGGGCATACAATCCTACGAGCAGTACTTC. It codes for CASTPRGGIQSYEQYF.

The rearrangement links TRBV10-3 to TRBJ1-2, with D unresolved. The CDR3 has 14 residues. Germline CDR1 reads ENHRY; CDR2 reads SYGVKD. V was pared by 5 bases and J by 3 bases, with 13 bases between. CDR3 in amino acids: CAISPSRVDYGYTF. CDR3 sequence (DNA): TGTGCCATCAGTCCCTCTAGGGTAGACTATGGCTACACCTTC.

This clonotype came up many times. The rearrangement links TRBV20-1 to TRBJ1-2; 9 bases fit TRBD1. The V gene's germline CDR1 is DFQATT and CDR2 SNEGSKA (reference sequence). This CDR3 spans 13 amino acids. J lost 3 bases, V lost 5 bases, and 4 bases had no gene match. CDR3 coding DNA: TGCAGTGCTCCTACAGGGGGCCACTATGGCTACACCTTC. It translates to CSAPTGGHYGYTF.

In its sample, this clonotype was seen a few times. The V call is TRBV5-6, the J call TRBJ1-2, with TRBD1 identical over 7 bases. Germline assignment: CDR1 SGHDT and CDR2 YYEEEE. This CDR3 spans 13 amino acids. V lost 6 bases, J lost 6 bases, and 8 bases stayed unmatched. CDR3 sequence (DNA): TGTGCCAGCACCCGAATGGGACAGAATGGCTACACCTTC. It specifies CASTRMGQNGYTF.

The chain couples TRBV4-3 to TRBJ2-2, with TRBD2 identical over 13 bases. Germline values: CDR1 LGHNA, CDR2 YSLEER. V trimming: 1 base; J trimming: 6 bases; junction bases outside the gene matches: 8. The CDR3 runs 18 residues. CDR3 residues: CASSQAGLAGVGSGELFF. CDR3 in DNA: TGCGCCAGCAGCCAAGCTGGACTAGCGGGAGTCGGGTCCGGGGAGCTGTTTTTT.

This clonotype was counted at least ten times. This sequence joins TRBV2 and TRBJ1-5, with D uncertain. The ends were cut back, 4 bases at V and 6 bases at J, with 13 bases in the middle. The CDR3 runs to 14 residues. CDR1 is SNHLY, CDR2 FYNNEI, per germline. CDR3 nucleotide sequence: TGTGCCAGCAGTGGATCGGGCAGTATTCAGCCCCAGCATTTT. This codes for CASSGSGSIQPQHF.

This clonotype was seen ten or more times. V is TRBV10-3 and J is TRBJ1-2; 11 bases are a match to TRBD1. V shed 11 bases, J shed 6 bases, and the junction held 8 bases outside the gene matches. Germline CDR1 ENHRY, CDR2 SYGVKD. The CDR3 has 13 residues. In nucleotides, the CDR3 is TGTGCCTCCCGGGGACAGGGGGAAGATGGCTACACCTTC. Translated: CASRGQGEDGYTF.

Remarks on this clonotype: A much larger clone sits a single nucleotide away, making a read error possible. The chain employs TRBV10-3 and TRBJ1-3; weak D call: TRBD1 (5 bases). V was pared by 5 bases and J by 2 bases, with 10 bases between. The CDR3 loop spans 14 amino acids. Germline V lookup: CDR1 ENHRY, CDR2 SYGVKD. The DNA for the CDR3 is TGTGCCATCAGTTTCGTGGGGGCTGGAAACACCATATATTTT. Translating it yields CAISFVGAGNTIYF.

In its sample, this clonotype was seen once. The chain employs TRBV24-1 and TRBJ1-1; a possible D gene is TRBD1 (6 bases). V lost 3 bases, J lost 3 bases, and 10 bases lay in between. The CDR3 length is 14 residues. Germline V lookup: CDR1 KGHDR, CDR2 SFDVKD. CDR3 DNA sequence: TGTGCCACCAGTGATACTTCAGGGGACACTGAAGCTTTCTTT. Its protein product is CATSDTSGDTEAFF.

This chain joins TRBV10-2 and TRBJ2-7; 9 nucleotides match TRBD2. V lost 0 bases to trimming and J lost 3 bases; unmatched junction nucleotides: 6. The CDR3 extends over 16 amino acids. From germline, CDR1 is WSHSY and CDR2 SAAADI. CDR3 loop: CASSESRRLADYEQYF. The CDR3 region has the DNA TGCGCCAGCAGTGAGTCAAGGAGACTAGCGGACTACGAGCAGTACTTC.

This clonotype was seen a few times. CDR3: CASSYRNRGDTEAFF. The DNA for the CDR3 is TGTGCCAGCAGTTACCGGAACAGGGGGGACACTGAAGCTTTCTTT. The chain combines TRBV6-6 with TRBJ1-1; TRBD1 agrees at 8 bases. With 2 bases clipped from V and 3 bases from J, the junction kept 5 bases outside the gene matches. CDR1 is MNHNY, CDR2 SVGAGI, per germline (reference sequence). CDR3 length: 15 residues.

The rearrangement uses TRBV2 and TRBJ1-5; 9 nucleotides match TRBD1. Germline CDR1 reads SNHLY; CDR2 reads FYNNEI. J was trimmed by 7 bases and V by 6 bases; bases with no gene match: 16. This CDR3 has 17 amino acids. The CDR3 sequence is CASRGRQLGQGRQPQHF. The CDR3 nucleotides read TGTGCCAGCAGAGGACGACAGCTAGGACAGGGGCGCCAGCCCCAGCATTTT.

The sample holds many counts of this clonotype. The CDR3 DNA reads TGTGCCAGCAGTTACGCCCCTAGCGACGAGCAGTACTTC. Translation gives CASSYAPSDEQYF. This sequence joins TRBV6-5 and TRBJ2-7; D might be TRBD2 (6 bases). The germline V and J ends were trimmed by 2 bases and 5 bases, with 10 bases remaining between them. This CDR3 region has 13 residues. Germline V CDR1 and CDR2: MNHEY, SVGAGI.

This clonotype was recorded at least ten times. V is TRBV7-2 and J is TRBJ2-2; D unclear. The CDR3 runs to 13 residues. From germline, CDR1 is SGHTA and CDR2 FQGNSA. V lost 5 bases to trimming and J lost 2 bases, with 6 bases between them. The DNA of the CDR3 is TGTGCCAGCAGCCCTGATAACACCGGGGAGCTGTTTTTT. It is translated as CASSPDNTGELFF.

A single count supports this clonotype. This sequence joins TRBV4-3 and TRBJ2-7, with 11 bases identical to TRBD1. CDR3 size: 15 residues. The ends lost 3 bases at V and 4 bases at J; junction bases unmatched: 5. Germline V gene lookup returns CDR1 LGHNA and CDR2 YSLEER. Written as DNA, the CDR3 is TGCGCCAGCAGCCACGATGGGACAGGGGGTTACGAGCAGTACTTC. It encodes CASSHDGTGGYEQYF.

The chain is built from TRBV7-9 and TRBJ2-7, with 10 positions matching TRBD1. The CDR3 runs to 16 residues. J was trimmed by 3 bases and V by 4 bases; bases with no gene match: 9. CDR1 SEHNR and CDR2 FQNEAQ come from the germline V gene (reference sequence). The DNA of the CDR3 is TGTGCCAGCAGCTATCTTCCGGGACAGGGGAACTACGAGCAGTACTTC. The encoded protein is CASSYLPGQGNYEQYF.

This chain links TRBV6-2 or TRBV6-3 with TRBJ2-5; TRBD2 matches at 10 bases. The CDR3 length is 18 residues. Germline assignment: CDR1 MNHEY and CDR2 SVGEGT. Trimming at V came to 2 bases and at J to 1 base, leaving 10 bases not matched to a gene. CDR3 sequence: CASSYPTASGGLQETQYF. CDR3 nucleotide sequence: TGTGCCAGCAGTTACCCGACGGCTAGCGGGGGCCTCCAAGAGACCCAGTACTTC.

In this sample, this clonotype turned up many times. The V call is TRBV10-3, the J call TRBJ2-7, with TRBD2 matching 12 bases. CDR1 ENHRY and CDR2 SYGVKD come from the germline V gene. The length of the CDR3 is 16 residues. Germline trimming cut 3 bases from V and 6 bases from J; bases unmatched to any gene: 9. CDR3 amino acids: CAISDPSGRAGGEQYF. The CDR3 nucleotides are TGTGCCATCAGTGACCCTAGCGGGAGGGCCGGGGGCGAGCAGTACTTC.

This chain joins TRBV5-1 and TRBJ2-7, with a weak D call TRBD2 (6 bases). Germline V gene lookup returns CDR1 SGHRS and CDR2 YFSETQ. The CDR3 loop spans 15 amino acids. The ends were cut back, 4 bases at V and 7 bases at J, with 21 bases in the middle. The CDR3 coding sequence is TGCGCCAGCAGCGACCCCGGGACTCTTTCTCGGGAGCAGTACTTC. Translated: CASSDPGTLSREQYF.

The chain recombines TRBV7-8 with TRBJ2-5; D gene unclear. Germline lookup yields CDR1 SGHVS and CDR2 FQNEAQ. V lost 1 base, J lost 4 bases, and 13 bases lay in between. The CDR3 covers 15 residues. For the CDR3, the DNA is TGTGCCAGCAGCTTAGAGGGCACCCCCCGAGAGACCCAGTACTTC. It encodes CASSLEGTPRETQYF.

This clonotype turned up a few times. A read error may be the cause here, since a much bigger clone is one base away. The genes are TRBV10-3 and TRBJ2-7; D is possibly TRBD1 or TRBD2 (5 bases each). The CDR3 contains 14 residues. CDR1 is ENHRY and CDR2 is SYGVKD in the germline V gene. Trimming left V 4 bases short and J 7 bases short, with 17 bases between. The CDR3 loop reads CAISARDLQEEQYF. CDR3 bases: TGTGCCATCAGTGCCCGGGACCTTCAAGAGGAGCAGTACTTC.

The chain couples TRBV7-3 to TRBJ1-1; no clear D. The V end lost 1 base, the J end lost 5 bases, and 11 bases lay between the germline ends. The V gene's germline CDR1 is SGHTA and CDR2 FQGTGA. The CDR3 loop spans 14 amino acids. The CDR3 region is CASSLNPGKTEAFF. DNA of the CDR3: TGTGCCAGCAGCTTAAATCCTGGGAAAACTGAAGCTTTCTTT.

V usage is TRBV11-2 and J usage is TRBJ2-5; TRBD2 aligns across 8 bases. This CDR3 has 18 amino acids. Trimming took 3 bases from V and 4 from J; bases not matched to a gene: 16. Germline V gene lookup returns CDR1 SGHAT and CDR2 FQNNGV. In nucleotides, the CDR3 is TGTGCCAGCAGCTTGCATCCCGGGGGGGGCGAAATCCGAGAGACCCAGTACTTC. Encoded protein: CASSLHPGGGEIRETQYF.

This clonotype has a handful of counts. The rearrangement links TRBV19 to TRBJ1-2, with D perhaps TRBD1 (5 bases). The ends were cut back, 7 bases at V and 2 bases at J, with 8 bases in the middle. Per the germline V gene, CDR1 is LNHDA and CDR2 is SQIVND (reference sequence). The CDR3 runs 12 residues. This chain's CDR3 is CASKKGNYGYTF. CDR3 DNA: TGTGCCAGTAAAAAGGGGAACTATGGCTACACCTTC.

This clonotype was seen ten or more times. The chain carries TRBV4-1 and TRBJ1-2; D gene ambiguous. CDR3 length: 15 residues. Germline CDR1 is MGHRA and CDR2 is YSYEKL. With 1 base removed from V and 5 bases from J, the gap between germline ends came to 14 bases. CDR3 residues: CASSQGAGGDYGYTF. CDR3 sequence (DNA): TGCGCCAGCAGCCAAGGGGCGGGCGGAGATTATGGCTACACCTTC.

Here the CDR3 DNA reads TGTGCCAGCAGCTTGCGGGCGTCCGAGCAGTACTTC. It is translated as CASSLRASEQYF. The rearrangement joins TRBV5-6 to TRBJ2-7; D unresolved. The V end lost 1 base, the J end lost 6 bases, and 8 bases lay between the germline ends. Looked up from germline, CDR1 is SGHDT and CDR2 is YYEEEE. The CDR3 runs 12 residues.

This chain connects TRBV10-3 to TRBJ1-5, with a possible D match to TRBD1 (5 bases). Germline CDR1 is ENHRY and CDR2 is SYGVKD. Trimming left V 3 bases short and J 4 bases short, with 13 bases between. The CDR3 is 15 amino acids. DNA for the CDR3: TGTGCCATCAGTGACCAGGGCATTCCAAATCAGCCCCAGCATTTT. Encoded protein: CAISDQGIPNQPQHF.

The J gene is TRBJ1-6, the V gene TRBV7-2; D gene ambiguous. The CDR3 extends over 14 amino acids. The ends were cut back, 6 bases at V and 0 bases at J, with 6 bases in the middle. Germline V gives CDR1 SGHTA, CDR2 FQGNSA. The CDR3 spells CASSMSSYNSPLHF. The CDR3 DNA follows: TGTGCCAGCAGTATGAGCTCCTATAATTCACCCCTCCACTTT.

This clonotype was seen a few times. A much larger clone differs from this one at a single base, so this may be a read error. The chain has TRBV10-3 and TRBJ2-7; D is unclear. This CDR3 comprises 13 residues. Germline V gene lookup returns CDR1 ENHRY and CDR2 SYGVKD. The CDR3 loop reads CASSENGEGEQYF. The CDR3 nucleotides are TGTGCCAGCAGTGAGAATGGGGAAGGTGAGCAGTACTTC.